The source of this TCR beta chain is a study of blood T cells in healthy people across ages. Study-wide results and caveats: While age rose, TCR beta diversity per million T cells dropped in a roughly linear way. Donors of long life had a larger count of naive CD4+ cells and greater diversity than aged donors. Calculation of diversity from one million T cells yielded estimates considered to be underestimates.

Only a few counts were recorded for this clonotype. Antigen specificity is unknown. A J-beta primer mix and a sample-barcoded 5' primer were used in a second PCR of about 6 to 12 cycles. Sequencing of every sample gave 2.5 million or more CDR3-containing paired-end reads. TCRdb fed the 5' RACE reads into MiXCR, producing one record per CDR3 protein. The repertoire consists of 790,000 or so distinct CDR3 sequences, with approximately 53% occurring once and the leading ten covering about a quarter. V was pared by 5 bases and J by 4 bases, with 13 bases of the junction left unmatched. The CDR3 has 16 residues. CDR1 and CDR2 from the germline V gene are SGHVS and FNYEAQ.

The source is a man aged 35 to 55 in good health. The rearrangement uses TRBV7-6 and TRBJ2-5; 7 nucleotides agree with TRBD2. The sequenced sample consisted of blood. DNA of the CDR3: TGTGCCAGCAGCCAGAAAAGAGCGGGGACTACAGAGACCCAGTACTTC. Its translation: CASSQKRAGTTETQYF.